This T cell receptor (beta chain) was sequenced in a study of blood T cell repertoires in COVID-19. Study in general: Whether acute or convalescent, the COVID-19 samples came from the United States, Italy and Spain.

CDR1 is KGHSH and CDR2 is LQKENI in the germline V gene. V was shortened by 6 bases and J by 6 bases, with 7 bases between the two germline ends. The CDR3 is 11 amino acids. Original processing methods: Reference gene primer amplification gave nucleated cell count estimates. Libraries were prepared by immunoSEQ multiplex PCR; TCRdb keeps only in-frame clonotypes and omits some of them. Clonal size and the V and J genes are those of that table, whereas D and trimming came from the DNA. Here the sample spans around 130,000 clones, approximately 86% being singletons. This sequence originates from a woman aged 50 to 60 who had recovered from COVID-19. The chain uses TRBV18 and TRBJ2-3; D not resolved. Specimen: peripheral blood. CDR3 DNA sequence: TGTGCCAGCTCCCCCGGGGATACGCAGTATTTT. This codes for CASSPGDTQYF.